The sequence of this TCR beta chain was determined in a study of T cells in Graves' hyperthyroidism and ophthalmopathy. General study results and limits: Most expanded thyroid clonotypes above 0.001 also appeared in blood.

CDR3 length: 15 residues. J lost 5 bases, V lost 6 bases, and 6 bases had no gene match. Germline V gene data show CDR1 as MDHEN and CDR2 as SYDVKM. The source material, RNA transcripts, was used to amplify TCR beta CDR3 regions. First-round RT-PCR targeting the TCR CDR3 was performed with the HTBI primer set. TCRdb independently ran MiXCR on the multiplex PCR reads; one entry per CDR3 protein. This sample has 530,000 or so distinct CDR3 sequences; more than 15% occur once, and the top ten carry approximately 16%. The sample holds many counts of this clonotype. Its antigen is undetermined. The TCR was taken from a woman under 30 with Graves' ophthalmopathy. The sample was blood. The chain carries TRBV28 and TRBJ2-1; 11 bases match TRBD2. The CDR3 spells CASRLAGGDHNEQFF. In DNA, the CDR3 is TGTGCCAGCAGATTAGCGGGGGGGGATCACAATGAGCAGTTCTTC.